This record looks at one T cell receptor beta chain sequence and its context. These data come from a study of blood T cell repertoires in COVID-19. Whole-study context: COVID-19 samples collected from the United States, Italy and Spain covered acute and convalescent phases. T cells, B-cell-depleted T cells, or PBMCs supplied cDNA or gDNA.

In the original analysis: Quantification of nucleated cells was approximated via reference gene primer amplification. Only in-frame clones appear in the TCRdb table, and some are missing; sequencing was by immunoSEQ multiplex PCR. V, J and clone size derive from that table, while D and trimming were established from the DNA sequence. This table holds about 190,000 clones, 88% found once. Looked up from germline, CDR1 is SGHKS and CDR2 is YYEKEE (reference sequence). V lost 1 base, J lost 4 bases, and 11 bases lay in between. This CDR3 is 14 amino acids long. This chain uses TRBV5-5 with TRBJ1-2, with TRBD1 as a possible D gene (5 bases). This TCR came from a man aged 18 to 30 with active or convalescent COVID-19. Input material: peripheral blood. In nucleotides, the CDR3 is TGTGCCAGCAGCTTGCTTCAGGGATCCTATGGCTACACCTTC. It specifies CASSLLQGSYGYTF.